These 28 T cell receptor beta chains were all obtained from the same sample, sequenced in a study of blood T cell repertoires in COVID-19. Profiled with immunoSEQ multiplex PCR; TCRdb holds only in-frame clones, not every one. The table includes roughly 250,000 clones, approximately 91% detected once. The sample taken for sequencing was peripheral blood. Receptors originate from a woman aged 40 to 49 who had recovered from COVID-19.

This chain uses TRBV3-1 (or the pseudogene TRBV3-2) with TRBJ1-6, with a tentative D call TRBD1 (5 bases). V was trimmed by 1 base and J by 1 base, leaving 11 bases between them. Germline V lookup: CDR1 LGHDT, CDR2 YNNKEL (reference sequence). The CDR3 runs 17 residues. The CDR3 DNA is TGTGCCAGCAGCCAAGGCCAGGGTCGGTCCTATAATTCACCCCTCCACTTT. It yields the protein CASSQGQGRSYNSPLHF.

The chain uses TRBV4-3 and TRBJ2-5; a weak D match, TRBD2 (6 bases). Between the trimmed V and J ends, which lost 2 bases and 5 bases, there was a span of 18 bases. The CDR3 sequence is 16 residues long. In germline, CDR1 is LGHNA, CDR2 YSLEER. CDR3 amino acids: CASSQSGSSSGETQYF. The CDR3 bases are TGCGCCAGCAGCCAAAGCGGGTCTTCATCGGGGGAGACCCAGTACTTC.

This chain links TRBV6-2 or TRBV6-3 with TRBJ2-7; 7 bases are a match to TRBD1. The CDR3 has 14 amino acids. V gave up 2 bases and J gave up 0 bases; unmatched junction bases: 1. Germline V gene data show CDR1 as MNHEY and CDR2 as SVGEGT. CDR3 bases: TGTGCCAGCAGTTACCGGGACAGCTCCTACGAGCAGTACTTC. It codes for CASSYRDSSYEQYF.

The rearrangement joins TRBV7-8 to TRBJ2-5, with 8 positions matching TRBD1. There are 16 residues in the CDR3. With V trimmed by 5 bases and J by 1 base, 9 bases remained unmatched. The V gene's germline CDR1 is SGHVS and CDR2 FQNEAQ. In DNA form, the CDR3 reads TGTGCCAGCAGCAAGAACCGGGACAGGAGCCAAGAGACCCAGTACTTC. Protein sequence: CASSKNRDRSQETQYF. The full variable domain, with the rest looked up from reference TRBV7-8 and TRBJ2-5, is GAGVSQSPRYKVAKRGQDVALRCDPISGHVSLFWYQQALGQGPEFLTYFQNEAQLDKSGLPSDRFFAERPEGSVSTLKIQRTQQEDSAVYLCASSKNRDRSQETQYFGPGTRLLVL.

This clone was seen a handful of times. The chain carries TRBV24-1 and TRBJ2-3, with TRBD2 matching 13 bases. The CDR3 runs 18 residues. Unmatched junction bases numbered 6, after V lost 0 bases and J lost 4 bases. From germline, CDR1 is KGHDR and CDR2 SFDVKD. The CDR3 sequence: CATSDLGRTSGGADTQYF. CDR3 sequence (DNA): TGTGCCACCAGTGATTTGGGACGGACTAGCGGGGGTGCAGATACGCAGTATTTT.

This chain's CDR3 is CASSQWTGGNTGELFF. CDR3 bases: TGTGCCAGCAGCCAATGGACAGGGGGGAACACCGGGGAGCTGTTTTTT. This chain joins TRBV3-1 (or the pseudogene TRBV3-2) and TRBJ2-2, with 10 bases fitting TRBD1. The CDR3 has 16 amino acids. The V gene's germline CDR1 is LGHDT and CDR2 YNNKEL (reference sequence). V dropped 2 bases and J dropped 1; count of bases not matched to a gene: 1.

The rearrangement links TRBV7-2 to TRBJ2-4; TRBD2 matches at 11 bases. Germline V gene sequence: CDR1 SGHTA, CDR2 FQGNSA. CDR3 size: 17 residues. V was pared by 0 bases and J by 7 bases, with 8 bases of the junction left unmatched. The CDR3 here is CASSLAFSGRAGNIQYF. CDR3 sequence (DNA): TGTGCCAGCAGCTTAGCCTTTAGCGGGAGGGCCGGGAACATTCAGTACTTC.

CDR3 sequence: CASSVGTNHEQYF. The CDR3 DNA reads as TGCGCCAGCAGTGTCGGGACAAATCACGAGCAGTACTTC. The chain couples TRBV5-1 to TRBJ2-7; perhaps TRBD1 as D (6 bases). With 5 bases removed from V and 5 bases from J, the gap between germline ends came to 14 bases. Germline CDR1 and CDR2: SGHRS and YFSETQ. CDR3 length: 13 amino acids.

This rearrangement joins TRBV21-1 to TRBJ2-1; TRBD1 reflects the table's D call only, with no check against the DNA. TRBV21-1 is listed as a pseudogene. The CDR3 has 13 residues. CDR3 sequence reads: CASSPGTGNEQFF. The CDR3 nucleotides read TGTGCCAGCAGTCCCGGGACAGGGAATGAGCAGTTCTTC.

This chain joins TRBV6-5 and TRBJ1-2; TRBD1 matches at 10 bases. The germline V gene encodes CDR1 MNHEY and CDR2 SVGAGI. This CDR3 is built from 14 residues. Trimming cost V 0 bases and J 5 bases; bases outside gene matches: 0. The CDR3 loop reads CASSYSGQGYGYTF. Written as DNA, the CDR3 is TGTGCCAGCAGTTACTCGGGACAGGGGTATGGCTACACCTTC.

The rearrangement links TRBV5-6 to TRBJ2-7; 9 bases line up with TRBD1. This CDR3 region has 16 residues. J was trimmed by 5 bases and V by 4 bases; bases with no gene match: 13. The V gene's germline CDR1 is SGHDT and CDR2 YYEEEE. CDR3 amino acids: CASSAYRGPFEDEQYF. The DNA of the CDR3 is TGTGCCAGCAGCGCATACAGGGGGCCGTTTGAGGACGAGCAGTACTTC.

V and J are TRBV23-1 and TRBJ2-1, with D possibly TRBD1 on 6 matching bases. TRBV23-1 is given ORF status, its function remaining uncertain. CDR3 length equals 15 residues. V lost 2 bases to trimming and J lost 1 base, with 9 bases between them. CDR3 loop: CASSQNRASYNEQFF. CDR3 sequence (DNA): TGCGCCAGCAGTCAAAACAGGGCGTCCTACAATGAGCAGTTCTTC.

This chain links TRBV6-2 or TRBV6-3 with TRBJ2-1; 7 positions agree with TRBD1. Germline trimming cut 2 bases from V and 8 bases from J; bases unmatched to any gene: 9. Germline CDR1 and CDR2: MNHEY and SVGEGT. The CDR3 runs to 15 residues. CDR3 sequence reads: CASSYKTRQGYEQFF. CDR3 bases: TGTGCCAGCAGTTACAAAACGAGACAGGGCTATGAGCAGTTCTTC.

The genes are TRBV4-3 and TRBJ2-3; 9 bases align to TRBD2. The CDR3 has 16 amino acids. Trimming removed 5 bases from V and 1 base from J; junction bases left unmatched: 7. Germline V lookup: CDR1 LGHNA, CDR2 YSLEER. CDR3 nucleotides: TGCGCCAGCAGCAAAGGCGTAGCGGGAGGCACAGATACGCAGTATTTT. This sequence encodes CASSKGVAGGTDTQYF.

This chain connects TRBV4-2 to TRBJ2-3, with D maybe TRBD1 (6 bases). The ends were cut back, 1 base at V and 13 bases at J, with 15 bases in the middle. From germline, CDR1 is LGHNA and CDR2 YNFKEQ. The CDR3 loop spans 13 amino acids. CDR3 nucleotides: TGTGCCAGCAGCCAAGGTACAGGGCTCCCGAAGTATTTT. It yields the protein CASSQGTGLPKYF.

The J gene is TRBJ1-1, the V gene TRBV19; TRBD1 matches 9 bases. Germline V CDR1 and CDR2: LNHDA, SQIVND (reference sequence). Germline trimming cut 8 bases from V and 1 base from J; bases unmatched to any gene: 2. This CDR3 comprises 13 residues. CDR3 nucleotides: TGTGCCAGTTCACAGGGGGCGAACACTGAAGCTTTCTTT. Amino acid sequence: CASSQGANTEAFF.

The CDR3: CASSFSITGNYGYTF. CDR3 in DNA: TGTGCCAGCAGTTTTTCGATTACAGGGAACTATGGCTACACCTTC. The V gene is TRBV28, the J gene TRBJ1-2; TRBD1 might be the D (6 bases). The CDR3 length is 15 residues. V lost 3 bases, J lost 2 bases, and 13 bases lay in between. CDR1 MDHEN and CDR2 SYDVKM come from the germline V gene.

V is TRBV5-3 and J is TRBJ2-7; TRBD2 aligns across 7 bases. TRBV5-3 is labeled an ORF, and its function is uncertain. V dropped 3 bases and J dropped 0; count of bases not matched to a gene: 9. CDR3 length: 16 residues. The CDR3, as DNA: TGTGCCAGAAGCTCAAAACCGAGGGAGGGCTCCTACGAGCAGTACTTC. It is translated as CARSSKPREGSYEQYF.

This clone was seen once. The chain combines TRBV19 with TRBJ2-7; the match to TRBD1 covers 8 bases. With 4 bases clipped from V and 2 bases from J, the junction kept 7 bases outside the gene matches. The CDR3 runs 15 residues. CDR1 and CDR2 (germline): LNHDA, SQIVND (reference sequence). In DNA, the CDR3 is TGTGCCAGTAGTACCCGGACAGGGATGACCTACGAGCAGTACTTC. It specifies CASSTRTGMTYEQYF.

The V and J genes are TRBV7-2 and TRBJ2-7; 11 bases map to TRBD2. Germline CDR1 SGHTA, CDR2 FQGNSA. V was clipped by 5 bases and J by 2 bases; unmatched bases: 5. CDR3 length: 15 residues. In DNA, the CDR3 is TGTGCCAGCAGCGGACTAGCGGGCGCGACCTACGAGCAGTACTTC. It specifies CASSGLAGATYEQYF.

The DNA of the CDR3 is TGTGCCAGCAGCTCCCCCCTCCGTACGGGGCAGTACTTC. Its protein is CASSSPLRTGQYF. J is TRBJ2-7 and V is TRBV5-8; D not certain. The germline V and J ends were trimmed by 3 bases and 9 bases, with 16 bases remaining between them. This CDR3 comprises 13 residues. Germline CDR1 SGHTS, CDR2 YDEGEE. Full variable domain (remainder filled in from reference TRBV5-8 and TRBJ2-7): EAGVTQSPTHLIKTRGQQATLRCSPISGHTSVYWYQQALGLGLQFLLWYDEGEERNRGNFPPRFSGRQFPNYSSELNVNALELEDSALYLCASSSPLRTGQYFGPGTRLTVT.

CDR3: CASSPPDRADEKLFF. In DNA, the CDR3 is TGTGCCAGCTCACCGCCGGACAGGGCGGATGAAAAACTGTTTTTT. The chain recombines TRBV18 with TRBJ1-4; TRBD1 aligns across 8 bases. The germline V gene encodes CDR1 KGHSH and CDR2 LQKENI. CDR3 length: 15 amino acids. The trim removed 3 bases at V and 6 bases at J, leaving 6 bases unmatched.

The rearrangement links TRBV7-8 to TRBJ1-3, with 10 bases matching TRBD1. The germline CDR1 and CDR2 sequences are SGHVS and FQNEAQ. V trimming: 4 bases; J trimming: 3 bases; junction bases outside the gene matches: 9. The CDR3 consists of 17 residues. Here the CDR3 reads CASSSEGQGYRGNTIYF. The DNA of the CDR3 is TGTGCCAGCAGCTCCGAGGGACAGGGGTATCGTGGAAACACCATATATTTT.

The chain joins TRBV2 to TRBJ2-7, with 9 positions matching TRBD2. The CDR3 runs 14 residues. With V trimmed by 6 bases and J by 3 bases, 6 bases remained unmatched. Germline V CDR1 and CDR2: SNHLY, FYNNEI. The CDR3, as DNA: TGTGCCAGCAGATCTAGCGGGAATGTCTACGAGCAGTACTTC. It encodes CASRSSGNVYEQYF.

The chain is built from TRBV19 and TRBJ1-2; D is possibly TRBD1 (5 bases). Germline-derived CDR1 and CDR2 are LNHDA and SQIVND (reference sequence). CDR3 length equals 13 residues. V lost 2 bases to trimming and J lost 4 bases, with 8 bases between them. CDR3 in amino acids: CASSITGAYGYTF. DNA for the CDR3: TGTGCCAGTAGTATAACAGGTGCCTATGGCTACACCTTC. The variable domain in full, completed from reference TRBV19 and TRBJ1-2, reads DGGITQSPKYLFRKEGQNVTLSCEQNLNHDAMYWYRQDPGQGLRLIYYSQIVNDFQKGDIAEGYSVSREKKESFPLTVTSAQKNPTAFYLCASSITGAYGYTFGSGTRLTVV.

The chain uses TRBV4-3 and TRBJ1-2, with TRBD1 matching 8 bases. Germline values: CDR1 LGHNA, CDR2 YSLEER. The length of the CDR3 is 15 residues. The V gene end was trimmed by 5 bases and the J gene end by 8 bases; junction bases not matched to a gene: 13. Written as DNA, the CDR3 is TGCGCCAGCAGCAAGAGTCGGACAGGGTCCGGCGGCTACACCTTC. Protein: CASSKSRTGSGGYTF.

The chain has TRBV30 and TRBJ1-2; weak D call: TRBD1 (5 bases). The CDR3 totals 11 residues. V lost 7 bases, J lost 0 bases, and 6 bases lay in between. Germline V gene lookup returns CDR1 GTSNPN and CDR2 SVGIG (reference sequence). The chain's CDR3 is CASQANYGYTF. The CDR3 region has the DNA TGTGCCTCACAGGCTAACTATGGCTACACCTTC. Based on the CDR3 plus reference TRBV30 and TRBJ1-2, the full variable domain is SQTIHQWPATLVQPVGSPLSLECTVEGTSNPNLYWYRQAAGRGLQLLFYSVGIGQISSEVPQNLSASRPQDRQFILSSKKLLLSDSGFYLCASQANYGYTFGSGTRLTVV.

Here the CDR3 reads CASSLGKDSYGQYF. The CDR3 DNA sequence: TGCGCCAGCAGCTTGGGAAAGGACAGCTATGGGCAGTATTTT. This chain uses TRBV5-1 with TRBJ2-3; TRBD1 is a possible D gene (6 bases). This CDR3 spans 14 amino acids. The ends were cut back, 0 bases at V and 11 bases at J, with 16 bases in the middle. Per the germline V gene, CDR1 is SGHRS and CDR2 is YFSETQ.